Listed below are T cell receptor beta chains from one sample, sequenced in a study of T cell responses to AZD1222 COVID-19 vaccine. Repertoires were generated with immunoSEQ multiplex PCR, while TCRdb's copy carries only in-frame clones and drops some. The sample contains roughly 98,000 clones, approximately 84% of which appear only once. Here the sequenced sample was peripheral blood, taken 28 days after the second AZD1222 dose. The receptors shown here come from an adult who received the AZD1222 COVID-19 vaccine. CDR3s include the opening cysteine and the closing phenylalanine or tryptophan. Fields, in order: D gene, clone size, V gene, J gene, CDR3 DNA, CDR3 protein. The D gene is left open where the match is weak. Clone size is stated in some rows and not others, as once, few, many or a class when expanded.

D gene: NA; clone size: NA; V gene: TRBV12-3/TRBV12-4; J gene: TRBJ1-6; CDR3 DNA: TGTGCCAGCAGGTTGGGTAATTCACCCCTCCACTTT; CDR3 protein: CASRLGNSPLHF
D gene: NA; clone size: NA; V gene: TRBV9; J gene: TRBJ1-6; CDR3 DNA: TGTGCCAGCAGCGTAGACCAGGTTGCGGTGGCCCTCCACTTT; CDR3 protein: CASSVDQVAVALHF
D gene: TRBD1; clone size: few; V gene: TRBV3-1/TRBV3-2; J gene: TRBJ1-2; CDR3 DNA: TGTGCCAGCAGCCAAGAGGCCTTACAGGGGAGGGTTGGCTATGGCTACACCTTC; CDR3 protein: CASSQEALQGRVGYGYTF
D gene: NA; clone size: NA; V gene: TRBV19; J gene: TRBJ1-1; CDR3 DNA: TGTGCCAGTAGTAATACAGGAAAAACGACTGAAGCTTTCTTT; CDR3 protein: CASSNTGKTTEAFF
D gene: NA; clone size: NA; V gene: TRBV4-1; J gene: TRBJ1-2; CDR3 DNA: TGCGCCAGCAGCCAAGAGCAAAGGAGCTATGGCTACACCTTC; CDR3 protein: CASSQEQRSYGYTF
D gene: NA; clone size: NA; V gene: TRBV5-4; J gene: TRBJ2-2; CDR3 DNA: TGTGCCAGCAGCTTGGGTAGCGGACAGAGCGGGGAGCTGTTTTTT; CDR3 protein: CASSLGSGQSGELFF
D gene: NA; clone size: NA; V gene: TRBV12-3/TRBV12-4; J gene: TRBJ1-2; CDR3 DNA: TGTGCCAGCAGTTTAGGGACAGTCTATGGCTACACCTTC; CDR3 protein: CASSLGTVYGYTF
D gene: NA; clone size: NA; V gene: TRBV4-3; J gene: TRBJ1-1; CDR3 DNA: TGCGCCAGCAGCCAAGGACAAAACACTGAAGCTTTCTTT; CDR3 protein: CASSQGQNTEAFF
D gene: NA; clone size: NA; V gene: TRBV9; J gene: TRBJ2-3; CDR3 DNA: TGTGCCAGCAGCGTAGTGGGTAGCATTCCTCCCACAGATACGCAGTATTTT; CDR3 protein: CASSVVGSIPPTDTQYF
D gene: NA; clone size: few; V gene: TRBV20-1; J gene: TRBJ2-5; CDR3 DNA: TGCAGTGCTAGTTTCGAAGAGACCCAGTACTTC; CDR3 protein: CSASFEETQYF
D gene: TRBD1; clone size: NA; V gene: TRBV19; J gene: TRBJ1-2; CDR3 DNA: TGTGCCAGTAGTCCCCGGGACAGGGGACGAACTAACTATGGCTACACCTTC; CDR3 protein: CASSPRDRGRTNYGYTF
D gene: TRBD1; clone size: NA; V gene: TRBV12-3/TRBV12-4; J gene: TRBJ1-2; CDR3 DNA: TGTGCCAGCAGTTTGGACAGGGTCTATGGCTACACCTTC; CDR3 protein: CASSLDRVYGYTF
D gene: NA; clone size: NA; V gene: TRBV18; J gene: TRBJ1-6; CDR3 DNA: TGTGCCAGCTCACTTATTTTCTCAACAGATAATTCACCCCTCCACTTT; CDR3 protein: CASSLIFSTDNSPLHF
D gene: TRBD1; clone size: NA; V gene: TRBV7-2; J gene: TRBJ2-3; CDR3 DNA: TGTGCCAGCCGCGGGGACAGGCGCACAGATACGCAGTATTTT; CDR3 protein: CASRGDRRTDTQYF
D gene: NA; clone size: few; V gene: TRBV5-5; J gene: TRBJ1-6; CDR3 DNA: TGTGCCAGCAGCTTGGTTGGGGTTTTCCCCGAAGATTCGCTCTTT; CDR3 protein: CASSLVGVFPEDSLF
D gene: NA; clone size: NA; V gene: TRBV27; J gene: TRBJ1-2; CDR3 DNA: TGTGCCAGCAGTAAAGGGGGTCGAGGAGGCTATGGCTACACCTTC; CDR3 protein: CASSKGGRGGYGYTF
D gene: TRBD1; clone size: NA; V gene: TRBV27; J gene: TRBJ1-1; CDR3 DNA: TGTGCCAGCAGCAAGGGACAGGAAAACACTGAAGCTTTCTTT; CDR3 protein: CASSKGQENTEAFF
D gene: NA; clone size: NA; V gene: TRBV5-8; J gene: TRBJ1-2; CDR3 DNA: TGTGCCAGCAGCTTGGAAGGGCTTGGCTACACCTTC; CDR3 protein: CASSLEGLGYTF
D gene: NA; clone size: NA; V gene: TRBV19; J gene: TRBJ1-2; CDR3 DNA: TGTGCCACTGGACCTTATGGCTACACCTTC; CDR3 protein: CATGPYGYTF
D gene: TRBD2; clone size: NA; V gene: TRBV19; J gene: TRBJ2-1; CDR3 DNA: TGTGCCAGTAATCAAAGACTAGCGAGCTCCTACAATGAGCAGTTCTTC; CDR3 protein: CASNQRLASSYNEQFF
D gene: TRBD2; clone size: NA; V gene: TRBV7-3; J gene: TRBJ2-1; CDR3 DNA: TGTGCCAGCAGCTTAACGGGGACTAGCTATGAGCAGTTCTTC; CDR3 protein: CASSLTGTSYEQFF
D gene: TRBD2; clone size: once; V gene: TRBV5-6; J gene: TRBJ2-5; CDR3 DNA: TGTGCCCCTGGGGGGGCTAGCGGGAGGTTTGCGTCGGTTGAGACCCAGTACTTC; CDR3 protein: CAPGGASGRFASVETQYF
D gene: NA; clone size: NA; V gene: TRBV4-1; J gene: TRBJ2-2; CDR3 DNA: TGCGCCAGCAGCCAAGATCGAGGGGCCACGTCCGCCGGGGAGCTGTTTTTT; CDR3 protein: CASSQDRGATSAGELFF
D gene: NA; clone size: NA; V gene: TRBV9; J gene: TRBJ2-5; CDR3 DNA: TGTGCCAGCAGCTCTCTCCGGGACATCGACGGAGAGACCCAGTACTTC; CDR3 protein: CASSSLRDIDGETQYF
D gene: NA; clone size: NA; V gene: TRBV3-1/TRBV3-2; J gene: TRBJ1-1; CDR3 DNA: TGTGCCAGCAGCCAAGATCTGAGAACTGAAGCTTTCTTT; CDR3 protein: CASSQDLRTEAFF